This entry lists 7 T cell receptor beta chains sequenced from one sample in a study of Graves' ophthalmopathy and Graves' hyperthyroidism. TCR beta CDR3 regions were amplified from RNA transcripts. After a first-round RT-PCR with HTBI primers, a second-round multiplex PCR was run. One entry per CDR3 protein, called by TCRdb with MiXCR from the multiplex PCR reads. The profile covers about 48,000 distinct CDR3 sequences, with over 40% appearing a single time and about 24% taken by the ten largest. Source material: peripheral blood. Receptor source: an adult man with Graves' ophthalmopathy.

This clonotype was detected ten times or more. The chain links TRBV3-1 to TRBJ2-2; D is tentatively TRBD1 or TRBD2 (5 bases each). Germline CDR1 and CDR2: LGHDT and YNNKEL (reference sequence). Trimming removed 4 bases from V and 0 bases from J, with 12 bases in between. CDR3 length: 16 amino acids. The CDR3 bases are TGTGCCAGCAGCCCTCGAGGGGAATCGAACACCGGGGAGCTGTTTTTT. Translated: CASSPRGESNTGELFF.

This clonotype was picked up a small number of times. This chain uses TRBV6-5 with TRBJ1-3, with D maybe TRBD1 (6 bases). The V gene lost 0 bases and the J gene lost 0 bases, with 21 bases spanning the gap. The CDR3 sequence is 20 residues long. CDR1 MNHEY and CDR2 SVGAGI come from the germline V gene. The chain's CDR3 is CASSYSRGARGGLSGNTIYF. CDR3 DNA: TGTGCCAGCAGTTACTCGAGAGGGGCTCGGGGGGGCCTCTCTGGAAACACCATATATTTT.

The rearrangement uses TRBV20-1 and TRBJ1-2; TRBD1 aligns across 8 bases. V was clipped by 5 bases and J by 1 base; unmatched bases: 6. The CDR3 runs 14 residues. The V gene's germline CDR1 is DFQATT and CDR2 SNEGSKA (reference sequence). This chain's CDR3 is CSARQGQGNYGYTF. CDR3 nucleotide sequence: TGCAGTGCTCGACAAGGACAGGGTAACTATGGCTACACCTTC.

The table lists this clonotype with a few counts. V usage is TRBV24-1 and J usage is TRBJ1-4; perhaps TRBD1 as D (5 bases). V lost 5 bases to trimming and J lost 5 bases, with 17 bases between them. The V gene's germline CDR1 is KGHDR and CDR2 SFDVKD. The CDR3 has 16 amino acids. CDR3 region: CATSGSREGMNEKLFF. CDR3 nucleotides: TGTGCCACCAGTGGAAGCAGGGAGGGGATGAATGAAAAACTGTTTTTT.

This clonotype came up many times. J is TRBJ2-2 and V is TRBV24-1, with 8 bases fitting TRBD2. This CDR3 comprises 17 residues. Trimming cost V 2 bases and J 2 bases; bases outside gene matches: 6. CDR1 and CDR2 from the germline V gene are KGHDR and SFDVKD. This chain's CDR3 is CATSDSSGGANTGELFF. The CDR3 nucleotides are TGTGCCACCAGTGATTCGTCGGGAGGGGCCAACACCGGGGAGCTGTTTTTT.

By share, this clonotype ranks as medium-sized. V gene TRBV2 combines with J gene TRBJ1-5; the D gene is possibly TRBD1 (5 bases). This CDR3 contains 13 residues. Germline-derived CDR1 and CDR2 are SNHLY and FYNNEI. V was cut by 4 bases and J by 6 bases, with 10 bases left in between. The CDR3 here is CASSGQISQPQHF. DNA of the CDR3: TGTGCCAGCAGTGGACAGATCTCTCAGCCCCAGCATTTT.

This chain links TRBV15 with TRBJ2-1; 7 nucleotides align to TRBD1. CDR1 is LNHNV, CDR2 YYDKDF, per germline (reference sequence). The CDR3 sequence is 18 residues long. The V segment lost 3 bases and the J segment 7 bases; nucleotides outside the gene matches: 18. The CDR3 spells CATSSVNEGQGVKNEQFF. The CDR3 DNA sequence: TGTGCCACCAGCAGCGTAAATGAAGGGCAGGGGGTTAAAAATGAGCAGTTCTTC.